This TCR beta chain emerged from a study of T cell responses to AZD1222 COVID-19 vaccine. Notes on the study in general: Vaccine-associated CD4 TCRs ranged over spike, dominating at 160-218 and 743-854. Unmutated variant regions are reportedly the target of nearly half of TCRs that are spike-specific.

Concerning this clone: Its specificity is unknown.

The germline V gene has CDR1 KGHSH and CDR2 LQKENI. Trimming removed 5 bases from V and 1 base from J, with 9 bases in between. The CDR3 contains 13 residues. The data were produced by immunoSEQ multiplex PCR, yet TCRdb's version contains in-frame clones alone and is incomplete. The sample gives under 80,000 clones, around 84% of which show up once; 21% is in the top ten. The sequence derives from an adult in good health. Source: peripheral blood, taken on day 0 of AZD1222 vaccination. The rearrangement links TRBV18 to TRBJ2-7; D not certain. CDR3 sequence: CASSASGSYEQYF. Here the CDR3 DNA reads TGTGCCAGCTCAGCCTCGGGTTCCTACGAGCAGTACTTC.